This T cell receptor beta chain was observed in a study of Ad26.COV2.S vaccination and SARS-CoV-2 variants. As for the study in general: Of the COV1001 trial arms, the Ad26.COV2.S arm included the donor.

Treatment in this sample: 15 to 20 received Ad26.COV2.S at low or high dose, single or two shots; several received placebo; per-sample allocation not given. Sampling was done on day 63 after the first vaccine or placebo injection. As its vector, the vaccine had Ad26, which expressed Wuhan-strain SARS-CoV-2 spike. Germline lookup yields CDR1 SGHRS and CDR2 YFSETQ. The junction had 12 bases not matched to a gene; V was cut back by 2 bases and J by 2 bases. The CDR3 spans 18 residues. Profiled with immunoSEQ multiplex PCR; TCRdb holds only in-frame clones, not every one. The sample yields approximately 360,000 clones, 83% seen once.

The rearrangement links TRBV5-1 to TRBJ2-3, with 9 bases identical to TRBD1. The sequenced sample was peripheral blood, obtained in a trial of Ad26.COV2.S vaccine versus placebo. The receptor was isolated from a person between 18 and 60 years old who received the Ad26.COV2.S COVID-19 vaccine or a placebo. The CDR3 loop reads CASSLTMGQGYYTDTQYF. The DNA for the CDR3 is TGCGCCAGCAGCTTAACTATGGGACAGGGATACTACACAGATACGCAGTATTTT.